This T cell receptor (beta chain) is drawn from a study of CD8 T cells in Susac syndrome. Notes on the study in general: Within total CD8+ repertoires, under 20 Susac-specific public clones were found, and within CD8+ TEMRA repertoires, several.

Regarding this clonotype: Its specificity is unknown.

Random-hexamer reverse transcription was applied to roughly 0.5 to 1 ug RNA. TCRdb re-called the immunoSEQ multiplex PCR reads with MiXCR, one entry per CDR3 protein. Of roughly 130,000 distinct CDR3 sequences in the sample, over 90% were seen once. Specimen: CD8+ T cells from PBMCs. The clonotype was recovered from a human donor with Susac syndrome.

This chain's CDR3 is CASSYTGGVYGYTF. In DNA form, the CDR3 reads TGTGCCAGCAGCTATACAGGGGGCGTCTATGGCTACACCTTC. The gene calls are TRBV12-3 or TRBV12-4 and TRBJ1-2, with 9 bases lining up with TRBD1. The CDR3 is made up of 14 amino acids. The V gene end was trimmed by 6 bases and the J gene end by 4 bases; junction bases not matched to a gene: 6.